Sequencing of this T cell receptor (beta chain) was carried out in a study of blood T cells in healthy people across ages. The table lists this clonotype with many counts. What it binds is unknown. There are 14 residues in the CDR3. Trimming took 0 bases from V and 7 from J, leaving 14 bases between them. Germline V gives CDR1 SGHKS, CDR2 YYEKEE (reference sequence). Using a J-beta primer mix together with a sample-barcoded 5' primer, a second PCR was run for about 6 to 12 cycles. Each TCR beta cDNA got a 12-nucleotide random molecular identifier. TCRdb passed the 5' RACE reads through MiXCR, listing each CDR3 protein once. Here the sample spans about 640,000 distinct CDR3 sequences, around 43% being singletons. Overall study results and limits: The donors' CMV status was not determined, possibly confounding changes in expanded clonotypes. While age rose, TCR beta diversity per million T cells dropped in a roughly linear way.

This TCR was sampled from a man at least 80 years old in good health. The chain links TRBV5-5 to TRBJ2-7; D may match TRBD1 or TRBD2 (5 bases each). Sequencing was carried out using blood. For the CDR3, the DNA is TGTGCCAGCAGCTTGGGGGACCTATACAATGAGCAGTACTTC. Protein: CASSLGDLYNEQYF.